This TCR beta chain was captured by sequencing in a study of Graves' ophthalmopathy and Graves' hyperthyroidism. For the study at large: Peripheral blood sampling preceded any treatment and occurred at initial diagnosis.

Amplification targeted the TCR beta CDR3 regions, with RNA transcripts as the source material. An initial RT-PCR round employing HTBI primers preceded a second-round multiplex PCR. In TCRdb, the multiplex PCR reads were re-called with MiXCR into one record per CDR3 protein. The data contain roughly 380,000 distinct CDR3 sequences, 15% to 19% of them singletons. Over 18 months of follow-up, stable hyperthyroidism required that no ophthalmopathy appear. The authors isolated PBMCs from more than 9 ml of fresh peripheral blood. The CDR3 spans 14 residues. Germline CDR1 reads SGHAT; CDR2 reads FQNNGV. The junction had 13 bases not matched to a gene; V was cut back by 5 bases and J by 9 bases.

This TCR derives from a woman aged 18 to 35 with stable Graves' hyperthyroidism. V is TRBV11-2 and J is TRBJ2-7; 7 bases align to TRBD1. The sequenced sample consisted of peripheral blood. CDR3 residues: CASSPSLTGTGQYF. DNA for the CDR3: TGTGCCAGCAGCCCCTCACTGACAGGGACGGGGCAGTACTTC.